This T cell receptor beta chain was found in a study of blood T cell repertoires in COVID-19. Clones were read by immunoSEQ multiplex PCR, and TCRdb kept only the in-frame ones, dropping some. The sample lists about 200,000 clones, 70% to 90% seen once, with 9.5% to 15% in the top ten. This CDR3 has 17 residues. Germline values: CDR1 MNHEY, CDR2 SMNVEV (reference sequence). With 6 bases clipped from V and 3 bases from J, the junction kept 11 bases outside the gene matches. This chain links TRBV27 with TRBJ2-1; TRBD2 agrees at 10 bases. The TCR was taken from a human donor in a cohort sampled during active COVID-19. Sequenced: peripheral blood. The CDR3 spells CASRSKSGLADYNEQFF. The CDR3 DNA reads TGTGCCAGCAGATCAAAATCAGGACTAGCGGACTACAATGAGCAGTTCTTC.